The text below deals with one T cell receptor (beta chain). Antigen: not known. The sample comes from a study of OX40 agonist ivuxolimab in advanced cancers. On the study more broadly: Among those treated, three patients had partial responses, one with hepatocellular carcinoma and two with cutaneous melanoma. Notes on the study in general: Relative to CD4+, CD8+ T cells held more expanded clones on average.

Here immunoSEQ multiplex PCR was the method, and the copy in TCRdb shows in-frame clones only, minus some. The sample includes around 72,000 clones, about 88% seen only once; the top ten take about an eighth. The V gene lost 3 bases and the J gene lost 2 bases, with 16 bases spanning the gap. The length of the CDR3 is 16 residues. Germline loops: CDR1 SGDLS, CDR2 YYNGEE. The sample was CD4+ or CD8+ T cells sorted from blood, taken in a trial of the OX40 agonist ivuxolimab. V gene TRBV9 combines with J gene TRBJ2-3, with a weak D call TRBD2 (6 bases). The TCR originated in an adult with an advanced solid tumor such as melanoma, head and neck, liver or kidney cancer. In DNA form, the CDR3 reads TGTGCCAGCAGCGGCCCAGGAGCGGGCCTCACAGATACGCAGTATTTT. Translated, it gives CASSGPGAGLTDTQYF.